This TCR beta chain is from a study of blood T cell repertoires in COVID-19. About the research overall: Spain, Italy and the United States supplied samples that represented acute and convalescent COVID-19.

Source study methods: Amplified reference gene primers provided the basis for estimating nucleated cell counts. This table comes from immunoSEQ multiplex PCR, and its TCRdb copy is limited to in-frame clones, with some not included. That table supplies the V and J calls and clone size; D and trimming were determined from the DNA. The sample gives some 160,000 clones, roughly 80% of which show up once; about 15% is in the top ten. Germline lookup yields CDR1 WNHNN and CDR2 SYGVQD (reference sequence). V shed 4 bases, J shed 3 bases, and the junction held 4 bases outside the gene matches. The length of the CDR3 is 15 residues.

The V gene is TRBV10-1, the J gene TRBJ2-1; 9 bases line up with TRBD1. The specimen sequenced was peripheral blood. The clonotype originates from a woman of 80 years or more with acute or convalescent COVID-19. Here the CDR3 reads CASSGGQGNYNEQFF. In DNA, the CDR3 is TGCGCCAGCAGTGGAGGACAGGGGAACTACAATGAGCAGTTCTTC.